The 15 T cell receptor beta chains given below trace back to one sample, sequenced in a study of technical replicates of blood from a few donors. The repertoire was sequenced with immunoSEQ multiplex PCR; TCRdb's copy has only in-frame clones and lacks some. The sample has about 79,000 clones, 75% to 95% seen once. What was sequenced was T cells isolated from PBMCs. These receptors were taken from a human donor in good health. Some clones in this sample may be carry-over from other donors' samples.

This chain links TRBV28 with TRBJ2-7, with TRBD1 as a possible D gene (6 bases). Looked up from germline, CDR1 is MDHEN and CDR2 is SYDVKM. The CDR3 contains 14 residues. Trimming took off 11 bases at V and 2 bases at J, with 19 bases between the two ends. CDR3 residues: CAPRPGTNTYEQYF. CDR3 DNA: TGTGCCCCACGACCCGGGACAAATACCTACGAGCAGTACTTC.

This chain uses TRBV5-1 with TRBJ2-7; tentatively, D is TRBD1 (6 bases). Per the germline V gene, CDR1 is SGHRS and CDR2 is YFSETQ. The CDR3 is made up of 15 amino acids. The germline V and J ends were trimmed by 4 bases and 5 bases, with 19 bases remaining between them. The CDR3 DNA follows: TGCGCCAGCAGCGGGTCAGCAGGGGCCTACCACGAGCAGTACTTC. Its translation: CASSGSAGAYHEQYF.

V usage is TRBV18 and J usage is TRBJ1-3; tentatively, D is TRBD1 (6 bases). Germline V gene data show CDR1 as KGHSH and CDR2 as LQKENI. V dropped 6 bases and J dropped 4 bases, with 16 bases sitting between them. The length of the CDR3 is 15 residues. CDR3 in amino acids: CASSPRTEIGNTIYF. As DNA, the CDR3 is TGTGCCAGCTCCCCCCGGACAGAAATCGGAAACACCATATATTTT.

There are a few counts of this clone. The rearrangement links TRBV27 to TRBJ1-1, with D tentatively TRBD1 (5 bases). Germline CDR1 MNHEY, CDR2 SMNVEV (reference sequence). Between the trimmed V and J ends, which lost 5 bases and 7 bases, there was a span of 17 bases. This CDR3 spans 14 amino acids. The CDR3 region is CASSLGGTAGEAFF. The CDR3, as DNA: TGTGCCAGCAGTCTAGGCGGGACTGCCGGTGAAGCTTTCTTT.

The rearrangement joins TRBV2 to TRBJ1-4; no reliable D call. V shed 7 bases and J shed 5 bases, with 14 bases lying between them. Germline CDR1 reads SNHLY; CDR2 reads FYNNEI. The CDR3 has 14 amino acids. The CDR3 sequence is CASTRQPGNEKLFF. CDR3 nucleotides: TGTGCCAGCACCAGGCAACCTGGGAATGAAAAACTGTTTTTT.

This rearrangement joins TRBV9 to TRBJ2-3; TRBD2 agrees at 13 bases. CDR1 and CDR2 from the germline V gene are SGDLS and YYNGEE. The CDR3 covers 18 residues. V lost 2 bases to trimming and J lost 5 bases; unmatched junction nucleotides: 11. The CDR3 reads CASSVVELTSGRGDTQYF. DNA for the CDR3: TGTGCCAGCAGCGTCGTAGAACTAACTAGCGGGAGGGGAGATACGCAGTATTTT.

There are a few counts of this clone. The chain uses TRBV19 and TRBJ1-5; D is ambiguous. The CDR3 totals 15 residues. Trimming took 0 bases from V and 4 from J, leaving 10 bases between them. Germline CDR1 LNHDA, CDR2 SQIVND (reference sequence). The CDR3 DNA reads TGTGCCAGTAGTATAGACCCGCCTGAGAATCAGCCCCAGCATTTT. Amino acids: CASSIDPPENQPQHF.

This chain connects TRBV9 to TRBJ2-1, with 7 bases matching TRBD2. From germline, CDR1 is SGDLS and CDR2 YYNGEE. V dropped 4 bases and J dropped 4; count of bases not matched to a gene: 8. The CDR3 runs 15 residues. DNA of the CDR3: TGTGCCAGCAGCATTTCCGGGGGGTTATACAATGAGCAGTTCTTC. As protein: CASSISGGLYNEQFF.

The rearrangement uses TRBV19 and TRBJ2-5; 8 bases are shared with TRBD1. The J call may be faulty, since TRBJ2-7 better matches the DNA end. CDR3 length: 16 residues. Germline V CDR1 and CDR2: LNHDA, SQIVND (reference sequence). CDR3 nucleotide sequence: TGTGCCAGTAGTACGATCCGGAGGACAGGGTCCTACGAGCAGTACTTC. Residues: CASSTIRRTGSYEQYF.

This rearrangement joins TRBV5-1 to TRBJ2-3; D call uncertain. In germline, CDR1 is SGHRS, CDR2 YFSETQ. V lost 3 bases to trimming and J lost 1 base, with 6 bases between them. The CDR3 runs to 13 residues. For the CDR3, the DNA is TGCGCCAGCAGCTATACAGGCACAGATACGCAGTATTTT. It codes for CASSYTGTDTQYF. The entire variable domain, with the rest obtained from reference TRBV5-1 and TRBJ2-3, is as follows: KAGVTQTPRYLIKTRGQQVTLSCSPISGHRSVSWYQQTPGQGLQFLFEYFSETQRNKGNFPGRFSGRQFSNSRSEMNVSTLELGDSALYLCASSYTGTDTQYFGPGTRLTVL.

CDR3 bases: TGTGCCAGCAGTAGTCAGGGGTTGGGAAATGAGCAGTTCTTC. Its protein is CASSSQGLGNEQFF. The chain uses TRBV9 and TRBJ2-1; D might be TRBD1 (6 bases). Germline V gene lookup returns CDR1 SGDLS and CDR2 YYNGEE. V was pared by 5 bases and J by 7 bases, with 16 bases between. The CDR3 loop spans 14 amino acids.

The V and J genes are TRBV5-1 and TRBJ2-7; possibly TRBD1 for D (5 bases). The V gene's germline CDR1 is SGHRS and CDR2 YFSETQ. The CDR3 runs to 12 residues. Trimming removed 1 base from V and 5 bases from J, with 7 bases in between. The DNA for the CDR3 is TGCGCCAGCAGCTTGATAGGGGACGAGCAGTACTTC. It translates to CASSLIGDEQYF.

The CDR3 region is CASSPQTSGVTGELFF. The CDR3, as DNA: TGTGCCAGCAGTCCCCAGACTAGCGGGGTCACCGGGGAGCTGTTTTTT. The chain has TRBV28 and TRBJ2-2, with 11 bases identical to TRBD2. The junction had 6 bases not matched to a gene; V was cut back by 5 bases and J by 4 bases. The CDR3 is 16 amino acids. Germline assignment: CDR1 MDHEN and CDR2 SYDVKM.

This chain links TRBV6-1 with TRBJ1-3; D not certain. V dropped 1 base and J dropped 1 base, with 8 bases sitting between them. The CDR3 has 15 residues. CDR1 MNHNS and CDR2 SASEGT come from the germline V gene. The CDR3 loop reads CASSEGIYSGNTIYF. DNA for the CDR3: TGTGCCAGCAGTGAAGGCATCTATTCTGGAAACACCATATATTTT.

V is TRBV4-1 and J is TRBJ2-1; D might be TRBD1 (5 bases). V lost 2 bases to trimming and J lost 5 bases, with 13 bases between them. This CDR3 has 15 amino acids. Germline CDR1 reads MGHRA; CDR2 reads YSYEKL. The CDR3 protein is CASSQIRQKDNEQFF. The CDR3 DNA is TGCGCCAGCAGCCAAATCCGACAGAAGGACAATGAGCAGTTCTTC.